These 10 T cell receptor beta chains were all obtained from the same sample, sequenced in a study of neurological immune-mediated disorders (dated by TCRdb to the late 2010s). To prepare the library, 5' RACE was applied. Sequencing took place on an Illumina HiSeq 2500. The raw public data were reprocessed by TCRdb itself: fastp quality trimming at Q25, MiXCR clonotype calling, in-frame beta chains only. Entries are consolidated by CDR3 protein sequence, retaining the most common genes and DNA. The sample table shows tens of thousands of distinct CDR3 sequences, and approximately 3.6% are seen once. The top ten clones comprise roughly 1.9% of the sample. What was sequenced was CD4+ T cells from blood. The receptors were gathered from a woman between 40 and 55 years old with multiple sclerosis.

This clonotype came up many times. The chain recombines TRBV5-1 with TRBJ1-1; 8 bases map to TRBD1. Germline-derived CDR1 and CDR2 are SGHRS and YFSETQ. This CDR3 is built from 14 residues. V gave up 4 bases and J gave up 7 bases; unmatched junction bases: 9. In DNA, the CDR3 is TGCGCCAGCAGCCCTCGACAGGGGCGATATGAAGCTTTCTTT. Translated: CASSPRQGRYEAFF. Filled out from reference TRBV5-1 and TRBJ1-1, the complete variable domain reads KAGVTQTPRYLIKTRGQQVTLSCSPISGHRSVSWYQQTPGQGLQFLFEYFSETQRNKGNFPGRFSGRQFSNSRSEMNVSTLELGDSALYLCASSPRQGRYEAFFGQGTRLTVV.

This clonotype was observed many times. The V and J genes are TRBV5-1 and TRBJ1-1; 7 bases agree with TRBD1. V was clipped by 0 bases and J by 4 bases; unmatched bases: 6. This CDR3 spans 15 amino acids. Germline V gene sequence: CDR1 SGHRS, CDR2 YFSETQ. CDR3 sequence reads: CASSLAEGASTEAFF. In nucleotides, the CDR3 is TGCGCCAGCAGCTTGGCCGAGGGGGCGAGCACTGAAGCTTTCTTT.

There are many counts of this clonotype. The V and J genes are TRBV6-4 and TRBJ2-3, with TRBD1 identical over 7 bases. Germline V gene lookup returns CDR1 MRHNA and CDR2 SNTAGT. The length of the CDR3 is 15 residues. V dropped 6 bases and J dropped 4; count of bases not matched to a gene: 10. CDR3 in amino acids: CASSSQGMAADTQYF. CDR3 nucleotides: TGTGCCAGCAGCTCACAGGGGATGGCTGCAGATACGCAGTATTTT.

This clonotype was counted ten times or more. The chain links TRBV5-1 to TRBJ1-3; TRBD1 might be the D (6 bases). The CDR3 runs to 15 residues. CDR1 is SGHRS and CDR2 is YFSETQ in the germline V gene. V lost 0 bases and J lost 4, with 11 bases in between. In DNA, the CDR3 is TGCGCCAGCAGCTTGGATCAGGGGCTGGGAAACACCATATATTTT. Translation: CASSLDQGLGNTIYF.

In its sample, this clonotype was seen many times. The chain is built from TRBV4-2 and TRBJ1-4, with D possibly being TRBD1 (5 bases). CDR3 length: 15 residues. V was cut by 0 bases and J by 7 bases, with 12 bases left in between. CDR1 LGHNA and CDR2 YNFKEQ come from the germline V gene. CDR3 amino acids: CASSQEWGGGEKLFF. The CDR3 bases are TGTGCCAGCAGCCAAGAGTGGGGTGGGGGTGAAAAACTGTTTTTT.

This clonotype was observed at least ten times. V gene TRBV7-2 combines with J gene TRBJ2-7; possible D gene TRBD2, 5 bases. V dropped 1 base and J dropped 6 bases, with 7 bases sitting between them. Germline CDR1 reads SGHTA; CDR2 reads FQGNSA. The CDR3 has 12 amino acids. CDR3 protein: CASSLVATEQYF. The CDR3 bases are TGTGCCAGCAGCTTAGTAGCGACCGAGCAGTACTTC. Full variable domain (outside the CDR3, taken from reference TRBV7-2 and TRBJ2-7): GAGVSQSPSNKVTEKGKDVELRCDPISGHTALYWYRQSLGQGLEFLIYFQGNSAPDKSGLPSDRFSAERTGGSVSTLTIQRTQQEDSAVYLCASSLVATEQYFGPGTRLTVT.

The sample holds many counts of this clonotype. This sequence joins TRBV12-3 or TRBV12-4 and TRBJ1-6; D is undetermined. The CDR3 extends over 14 amino acids. Deletions cut 2 bases from V and 6 bases from J, with 8 bases between. Here the CDR3 reads CASSLQAGNSPLHF. CDR3 in DNA: TGTGCCAGCAGTTTACAGGCTGGTAATTCACCCCTCCACTTT.

The sample holds many counts of this clonotype. V usage is TRBV6-2 or TRBV6-3 and J usage is TRBJ1-2, with unresolved D. Per germline, CDR1 MNHEY and CDR2 SVGEGT. Trimming left V 10 bases short and J 8 bases short, with 11 bases between. The CDR3 totals 10 residues. DNA for the CDR3: TGTGCCACCACCCTCCACGGCTACACCTTC. It is translated as CATTLHGYTF.

This clonotype was counted many times. The chain recombines TRBV6-6 with TRBJ1-4, with 8 bases lining up with TRBD1. CDR3 length: 15 amino acids. V gave up 5 bases and J gave up 7 bases; unmatched junction bases: 9. Germline V gives CDR1 MNHNY, CDR2 SVGAGI (reference sequence). CDR3 region: CASSASGGLSEKLFF. The CDR3 region has the DNA TGTGCCAGCAGTGCTTCAGGGGGCTTGAGTGAAAAACTGTTTTTT.

CDR3 nucleotide sequence: TGCGCCAGCAGCTTGGACGTCCAAGAGACCCAGTACTTC. It translates to CASSLDVQETQYF. The rearrangement uses TRBV5-1 and TRBJ2-5; D is undetermined. The CDR3 is 13 amino acids. Looked up from germline, CDR1 is SGHRS and CDR2 is YFSETQ. Trimming pared 0 bases from V and 1 base from J, leaving 4 bases between.